The T cell receptor beta chain under discussion was sequenced for a study of blood T cell repertoires in COVID-19. Looking at the study overall: PBMCs, B-cell-depleted T cells, or T cells provided the cDNA or gDNA that made up the material.

CDR1 and CDR2 (germline): SGHRS, YFSETQ. The CDR3 covers 16 residues. Trimming shortened V by 0 bases and J by 4 bases, and 16 bases separated the two germline ends. As handled by the study authors: Using reference gene primer amplification, nucleated cell counts were estimated. The assay was immunoSEQ multiplex PCR, and TCRdb's table has in-frame clones only and misses some. V, J and clone size are those of that table, while D and trimming were read from the DNA. In the table there are about 210,000 clones, 65% to 90% of which are singletons. What was sequenced was peripheral blood. The rearrangement joins TRBV5-1 to TRBJ1-2, with D tentatively TRBD1 (6 bases). The sequence was obtained from a man in his forties or fifties with active or convalescent COVID-19. DNA for the CDR3: TGCGCCAGCAGCTTGGGGACAGCAAAGACCCCCTATGGCTACACCTTC. This translates into CASSLGTAKTPYGYTF.